These 28 T cell receptor beta chains share one sample of origin, sequenced in a study of response to subunit inactivated influenza vaccine. TCRdb processed the RT-PCR reads anew with MiXCR; each CDR3 protein has one entry. The data show 650,000 or so distinct CDR3 sequences, about 15% seen once. Here the sequenced sample was PBMCs from blood, taken 14 to 15 days before vaccination. The receptors derive from a man aged 45 to 65 who received an inactivated influenza vaccine.

This clonotype was observed a few times. The rearrangement links TRBV27 to TRBJ1-2, with TRBD1 as a possible D gene (6 bases). The CDR3 contains 13 residues. Germline loops: CDR1 MNHEY, CDR2 SMNVEV (reference sequence). Trimming stripped 6 bases from V and 4 bases from J, with 12 bases between. CDR3 DNA sequence: TGTGCCAGCAGGGGCGGGACACTCTATGGCTACACCTTC. Its translation is CASRGGTLYGYTF.

The chain joins TRBV6-2 or TRBV6-3 to TRBJ2-3, with D perhaps TRBD1 (6 bases). Germline values: CDR1 MNHEY, CDR2 SVGEGT. The V end lost 2 bases, the J end lost 0 bases, and 9 bases lay between the germline ends. CDR3 size: 15 residues. CDR3 protein: CASSYQDRSTDTQYF. CDR3 coding DNA: TGTGCCAGCAGTTACCAGGACAGAAGCACAGATACGCAGTATTTT.

This clonotype was seen more than once but under ten times. The chain couples TRBV6-1 to TRBJ1-5; a weak D match, TRBD1 (5 bases). Trimming removed 9 bases at V and 2 bases at J, with 11 bases between. CDR1 and CDR2 (germline): MNHNS, SASEGT. CDR3 length equals 13 residues. This chain's CDR3 is CASQTGGNQPQHF. CDR3 nucleotide sequence: TGTGCCAGTCAAACAGGTGGCAATCAGCCCCAGCATTTT.

This clonotype appeared many times. The chain couples TRBV6-1 to TRBJ2-7; 7 bases align to TRBD1. The CDR3 is made up of 14 amino acids. Germline CDR1 is MNHNS and CDR2 is SASEGT. V shed 6 bases, J shed 3 bases, and the junction held 8 bases outside the gene matches. The CDR3 spells CASRHRGGFYEQYF. In DNA, the CDR3 is TGTGCCAGCAGGCACAGGGGTGGTTTCTACGAGCAGTACTTC.

The chain links TRBV3-1 to TRBJ2-1; D uncertain. There are 15 residues in the CDR3. Deletions cut 3 bases from V and 0 bases from J, with 9 bases between. Germline V gene lookup returns CDR1 LGHDT and CDR2 YNNKEL (reference sequence). Here the CDR3 DNA reads TGTGCCAGCAGCCACGCCGACGGCTCCTACAATGAGCAGTTCTTC. Translation gives CASSHADGSYNEQFF.

This clonotype was recorded at least ten times. This rearrangement joins TRBV5-1 to TRBJ2-4; no reliable D call. The germline V gene encodes CDR1 SGHRS and CDR2 YFSETQ. Deletions cut 4 bases from V and 0 bases from J, with 14 bases between. This CDR3 spans 16 amino acids. CDR3 coding DNA: TGCGCCAGCAGCCCAGATCCTACAGTAGCCAAAAACATTCAGTACTTC. It encodes CASSPDPTVAKNIQYF. Using reference TRBV5-1 and TRBJ2-4 for the parts outside the CDR3, the full variable domain is KAGVTQTPRYLIKTRGQQVTLSCSPISGHRSVSWYQQTPGQGLQFLFEYFSETQRNKGNFPGRFSGRQFSNSRSEMNVSTLELGDSALYLCASSPDPTVAKNIQYFGAGTRLSVL.

This clonotype was seen a handful of times. The chain combines TRBV4-3 with TRBJ1-2, with D uncertain. Germline V gene lookup returns CDR1 LGHNA and CDR2 YSLEER. V lost 0 bases to trimming and J lost 6 bases, with 11 bases between them. The CDR3 runs 14 residues. The DNA for the CDR3 is TGCGCCAGCAGCCAAGATTACGGAACAAATGGCTACACCTTC. Its translation is CASSQDYGTNGYTF.

The chain employs TRBV6-1 and TRBJ1-3; D gene uncertain. V gave up 8 bases and J gave up 4 bases, with 15 bases separating them. The CDR3 consists of 14 residues. The germline V gene has CDR1 MNHNS and CDR2 SASEGT. The CDR3 DNA reads TGTGCCAGCGTATCGGGTCAGACAGGAAACACCATATATTTT. It translates to CASVSGQTGNTIYF.

The chain recombines TRBV7-9 with TRBJ2-1; possible D gene TRBD2, 6 bases. Trimming shortened V by 5 bases and J by 15 bases, and 17 bases separated the two germline ends. CDR3 length equals 12 residues. Germline assignment: CDR1 SEHNR and CDR2 FQNEAQ (reference sequence). This CDR3 reads CASSIRLEGLFF. The DNA of the CDR3 is TGTGCCAGCAGCATTCGACTAGAGGGGCTGTTCTTC.

This clonotype has a handful of counts. V usage is TRBV20-1 and J usage is TRBJ2-7, with a tentative D call TRBD2 (7 bases). V lost 5 bases to trimming and J lost 3 bases, with 11 bases between them. CDR1 and CDR2 (germline): DFQATT, SNEGSKA (reference sequence). There are 12 residues in the CDR3. The CDR3 nucleotides are TGCAGTGCTCCCGGGGGGCTCTACGAGCAGTACTTC. Residues: CSAPGGLYEQYF.

This clonotype was recorded once. This rearrangement joins TRBV7-9 to TRBJ2-3, with D perhaps matching TRBD1 (6 bases). The V and J ends lost 2 bases and 1 base respectively, with 13 bases between them. The germline V gene encodes CDR1 SEHNR and CDR2 FQNEAQ (reference sequence). The CDR3 is 16 residues long. CDR3 amino acids: CASSLRAGAGTDTQYF. CDR3 nucleotides: TGTGCCAGCAGCTTAAGGGCAGGGGCGGGCACAGATACGCAGTATTTT.

This clonotype has ten or more counts. This chain links TRBV20-1 with TRBJ1-1, with D perhaps TRBD1 (6 bases). Trimming took 7 bases from V and 1 from J, leaving 13 bases between them. The CDR3 consists of 13 residues. Germline CDR1 and CDR2: DFQATT and SNEGSKA (reference sequence). Written as DNA, the CDR3 is TGCAGTGTTCCCACAGGGAAGAACACTGAAGCTTTCTTT. This translates into CSVPTGKNTEAFF.

This clonotype was observed a handful of times. J is TRBJ2-1 and V is TRBV12-3 or TRBV12-4, with D perhaps TRBD2 (6 bases). The CDR3 has 13 residues. V shed 7 bases and J shed 9 bases, with 16 bases lying between them. The CDR3 DNA reads TGTGCCAGCACCCGGGAGTTAAAGAGTGAGCAGTTCTTC. This sequence encodes CASTRELKSEQFF.

This clonotype was recorded a few times. The chain carries TRBV7-6 and TRBJ2-2, with D possibly matching TRBD2 (6 bases). The ends were cut back, 5 bases at V and 8 bases at J, with 15 bases in the middle. This CDR3 comprises 14 residues. Germline-derived CDR1 and CDR2 are SGHVS and FNYEAQ. CDR3 in amino acids: CASSRETSFGELFF. The CDR3 nucleotides read TGTGCCAGCAGCCGGGAGACTAGTTTTGGGGAGCTGTTTTTT.

The sample holds a few counts of this clonotype. The CDR3 DNA sequence: TGTGCCACCAGTGACTCGGGACAACACGAGCAGTACTTC. Its protein product is CATSDSGQHEQYF. This chain connects TRBV24-1 to TRBJ2-7, with D tentatively TRBD1 (6 bases). V dropped 4 bases and J dropped 5 bases, with 11 bases sitting between them. CDR3 size: 13 residues. Germline CDR1 KGHDR, CDR2 SFDVKD.

In this sample, this clonotype turned up a few times. The chain's CDR3 is CSARDPYGSQLLAQYF. The CDR3 region has the DNA TGCAGTGCTAGAGATCCCTACGGATCCCAATTATTAGCGCAGTATTTT. This rearrangement joins TRBV20-1 to TRBJ2-3; no clear D. The germline CDR1 and CDR2 sequences are DFQATT and SNEGSKA (reference sequence). The germline V and J ends were trimmed by 0 bases and 10 bases, with 23 bases remaining between them. CDR3 length: 16 residues.

In this sample, this clonotype turned up a few times. The chain is built from TRBV10-2 and TRBJ2-1; D remains ambiguous. The CDR3 is made up of 11 amino acids. Trimming shortened V by 7 bases and J by 4 bases, and 5 bases separated the two germline ends. The germline gives CDR1 WSHSY, CDR2 SAAADI. DNA for the CDR3: TGCGCCAGCATGCAGTACAATGAGCAGTTCTTC. Translated: CASMQYNEQFF.

The rearrangement links TRBV20-1 to TRBJ1-6, with a weak D call TRBD1 (6 bases). This CDR3 contains 14 residues. Germline V gives CDR1 DFQATT, CDR2 SNEGSKA (reference sequence). V was shortened by 5 bases and J by 6 bases, with 14 bases between the two germline ends. The CDR3 coding sequence is TGCAGTGCTCTCCGGGACATTATTAATTCACCCCTCCACTTT. This encodes CSALRDIINSPLHF.

This clonotype was counted between two and nine times. The V gene is TRBV12-5, the J gene TRBJ2-3; weak D call: TRBD2 (5 bases). Per germline, CDR1 LGHNT and CDR2 FRNRAP. The CDR3 totals 12 residues. V dropped 3 bases and J dropped 14 bases, with 15 bases sitting between them. This CDR3 is CASGLGGPEGYF. The CDR3 DNA reads TGTGCTAGTGGTTTAGGCGGGCCTGAGGGGTATTTT.

This clonotype was seen many times. V gene TRBV28 combines with J gene TRBJ1-5, with D perhaps TRBD1 (6 bases). Germline V lookup: CDR1 MDHEN, CDR2 SYDVKM. Trimming removed 1 base from V and 7 bases from J, with 14 bases in between. The CDR3 contains 15 residues. Here the CDR3 DNA reads TGTGCCAGCAGTTTATTAACAGGGTCTCAACAGCCCCAGCATTTT. This codes for CASSLLTGSQQPQHF.

This chain uses TRBV7-9 with TRBJ2-2; no clear D gene. Germline V CDR1 and CDR2: SEHNR, FQNEAQ (reference sequence). V was cut by 0 bases and J by 0 bases, with 11 bases left in between. The CDR3 length is 17 residues. CDR3 in amino acids: CASSLAPIWTNTGELFF. CDR3 in DNA: TGTGCCAGCAGCTTAGCCCCCATCTGGACGAACACCGGGGAGCTGTTTTTT.

The sample holds many counts of this clonotype. The CDR3 sequence: CASTFRGEKLFF. The CDR3 nucleotides read TGTGCCAGCACGTTCCGGGGGGAAAAACTGTTTTTT. The V call is TRBV7-2, the J call TRBJ1-4; D possibly corresponds to TRBD1 (5 bases). This CDR3 spans 12 amino acids. CDR1 SGHTA and CDR2 FQGNSA come from the germline V gene. Trimming left V 7 bases short and J 8 bases short, with 11 bases between.

The V call is TRBV29-1, the J call TRBJ2-5; 8 bases are shared with TRBD1. Germline loops: CDR1 SQVTM, CDR2 ANQGSEA. The CDR3 extends over 14 amino acids. The ends lost 7 bases at V and 4 bases at J; junction bases unmatched: 11. CDR3 amino acids: CSGSHRGVGETQYF. The CDR3 bases are TGCAGCGGTTCCCACAGGGGGGTAGGAGAGACCCAGTACTTC.

The chain employs TRBV10-3 and TRBJ2-7; D unclear. The V gene lost 0 bases and the J gene lost 4 bases, with 10 bases spanning the gap. This CDR3 has 14 residues. Germline values: CDR1 ENHRY, CDR2 SYGVKD. The chain's CDR3 is CAISESLRRYEQYF. DNA for the CDR3: TGTGCCATCAGTGAGTCGCTTAGGAGATACGAGCAGTACTTC.

This clonotype was counted only a few times. The gene calls are TRBV29-1 and TRBJ2-7; 7 nucleotides agree with TRBD2. CDR3 length: 12 residues. Germline CDR1 reads SQVTM; CDR2 reads ANQGSEA. Trimming took 4 bases from V and 3 from J; bases not matched to a gene: 3. The DNA of the CDR3 is TGCAGCGTTGCGAGCGGGATCTACGAGCAGTACTTC. Translating gives CSVASGIYEQYF.

To note about this clonotype: A junction boundary mismatches the germline segment, possibly from a read error. The chain joins TRBV12-3 or TRBV12-4 to TRBJ2-3, with D perhaps TRBD2 (6 bases). The CDR3 has 16 amino acids. The CDR3 loop reads CASSPTRERVSDAQYF. The CDR3 DNA follows: TGTGCCAGCAGTCCCACAAGGGAGCGGGTATCAGATGCGCAGTATTTT.

This chain connects TRBV20-1 to TRBJ1-5; D remains ambiguous. The CDR3 is 12 residues long. The germline V and J ends were trimmed by 4 bases and 4 bases, with 8 bases remaining between them. Germline V gives CDR1 DFQATT, CDR2 SNEGSKA (reference sequence). CDR3 sequence reads: CSAIPRNQPQHF. Here the CDR3 DNA reads TGCAGTGCTATCCCTCGGAATCAGCCCCAGCATTTT.

This clonotype was detected only a few times. The rearrangement joins TRBV7-2 to TRBJ2-1; perhaps TRBD2 as D (5 bases). This CDR3 spans 15 amino acids. Germline values: CDR1 SGHTA, CDR2 FQGNSA. V was shortened by 7 bases and J by 0 bases, with 13 bases between the two germline ends. As DNA, the CDR3 is TGTGCCAGCACACCGGAGCGGACCTCCTACAATGAGCAGTTCTTC. It translates to CASTPERTSYNEQFF.